The T cell receptor (beta chain) under discussion was sequenced for a study of cytomegalovirus exposure and HLA in healthy donors. Study-level results: Researchers reported from a later analysis that most CMV-associated TCR beta chains appeared HLA-restricted. The authors listed 150 to 200 TCR beta chains as cytomegalovirus-associated.

The primer mix had 60 Vbeta and 13 Jbeta primers. Profiling relied on immunoSEQ multiplex PCR, and the TCRdb table lists in-frame clones only, not all of them. The sample contains roughly 120,000 clones, roughly 70% of which appear only once. Per germline, CDR1 SGHAT and CDR2 FQNNGV. The CDR3 is made up of 19 amino acids. V was cut by 2 bases and J by 6 bases, with 25 bases left in between. Concerning this clone itself: Its target is not known.

Input material: PBMCs. The chain uses TRBV11-2 and TRBJ2-2, with D possibly matching TRBD2 (5 bases). This receptor was taken from a man aged 35-49 years in good health and CMV-seropositive. CDR3 sequence (DNA): TGTGCCAGCAGCTTATCCGGAGGCTGGAATCTAGCTAAACCCGGGGAGCTGTTTTTT. Its protein product is CASSLSGGWNLAKPGELFF.